A single sample gave rise to the 4 T cell receptor beta chains below, sequenced in a study of cytomegalovirus exposure and HLA in healthy donors. With 60 Vbeta and 13 Jbeta primers, the PCR was carried out. TCRdb's table, derived via immunoSEQ multiplex PCR, lists solely in-frame clones and lacks some. Seen here are some 100,000 clones, around three quarters observed once, and the top ten hold 3% to 4%. The sample taken for sequencing was PBMCs. Receptors were obtained from a woman in her forties or fifties in good health and CMV-seropositive.

CDR3: CSGLGAYEQYF. The DNA of the CDR3 is TGCAGCGGACTCGGAGCCTACGAGCAGTACTTC. V gene TRBV29-1 combines with J gene TRBJ2-7, with D unresolved. V dropped 7 bases and J dropped 2 bases, with 9 bases sitting between them. There are 11 residues in the CDR3. The V gene's germline CDR1 is SQVTM and CDR2 ANQGSEA.

This chain connects TRBV25-1 to TRBJ1-1; a weak D match, TRBD1 (5 bases). Germline V gives CDR1 MGHDK, CDR2 SYGVNS. V gave up 10 bases and J gave up 4 bases, with 22 bases separating them. This CDR3 is built from 15 residues. The CDR3 DNA follows: TGTGCCAACAGGAAGACGTCGGGGGACGGCACTGAAGCTTTCTTT. Translation gives CANRKTSGDGTEAFF.

The rearrangement uses TRBV2 and TRBJ1-2; TRBD1 agrees at 12 bases. This CDR3 contains 16 residues. Germline V CDR1 and CDR2: SNHLY, FYNNEI. The V segment lost 2 bases and the J segment 4 bases; nucleotides outside the gene matches: 5. The CDR3 DNA is TGTGCCAGCAGTGAAAGGGACAGGGGGCTTTTCTATGGCTACACCTTC. Its translation: CASSERDRGLFYGYTF.

The chain couples TRBV13 to TRBJ2-3; TRBD2 agrees at 9 bases. Germline assignment: CDR1 PRHDT and CDR2 FYEKMQ (reference sequence). This CDR3 is 13 amino acids long. Trimming removed 10 bases from V and 5 bases from J; junction bases left unmatched: 7. The CDR3 DNA is TGTGCCACCGAGCGGGGGGTGGAAGATACGCAGTATTTT. It translates to CATERGVEDTQYF.